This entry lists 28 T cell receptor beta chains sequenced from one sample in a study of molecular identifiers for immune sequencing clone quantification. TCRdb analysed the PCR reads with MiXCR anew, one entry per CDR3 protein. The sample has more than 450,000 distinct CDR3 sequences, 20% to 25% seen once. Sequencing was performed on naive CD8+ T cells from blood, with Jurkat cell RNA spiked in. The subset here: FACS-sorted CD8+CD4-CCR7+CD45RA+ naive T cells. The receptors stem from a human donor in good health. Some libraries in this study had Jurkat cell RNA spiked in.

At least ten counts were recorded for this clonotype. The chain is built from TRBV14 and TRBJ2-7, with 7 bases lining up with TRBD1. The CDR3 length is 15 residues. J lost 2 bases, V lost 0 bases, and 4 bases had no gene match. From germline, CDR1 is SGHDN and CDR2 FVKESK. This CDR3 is CASSQEAGTAYEQYF. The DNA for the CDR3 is TGTGCCAGCAGCCAAGAGGCAGGGACAGCCTACGAGCAGTACTTC.

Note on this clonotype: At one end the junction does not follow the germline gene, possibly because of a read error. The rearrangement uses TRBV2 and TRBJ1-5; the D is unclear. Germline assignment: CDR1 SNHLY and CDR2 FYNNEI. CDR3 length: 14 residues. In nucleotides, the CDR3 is TGTGCCAGCAGTCGAGGGTTTGGCAATCTGCCCCAGCATTTT. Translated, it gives CASSRGFGNLPQHF.

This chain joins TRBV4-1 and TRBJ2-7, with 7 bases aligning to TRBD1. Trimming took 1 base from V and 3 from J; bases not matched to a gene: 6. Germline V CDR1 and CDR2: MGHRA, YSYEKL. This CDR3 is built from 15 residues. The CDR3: CASSQAGTDYYEQYF. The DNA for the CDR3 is TGCGCCAGCAGCCAAGCCGGGACAGACTACTACGAGCAGTACTTC.

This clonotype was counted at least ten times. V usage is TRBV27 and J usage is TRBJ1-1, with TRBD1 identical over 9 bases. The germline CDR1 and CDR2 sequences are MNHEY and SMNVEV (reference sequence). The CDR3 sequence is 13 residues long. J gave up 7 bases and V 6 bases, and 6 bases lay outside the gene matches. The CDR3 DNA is TGTGCCAGCAGGCTGGGACAGGGCGGTGAAGCTTTCTTT. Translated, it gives CASRLGQGGEAFF.

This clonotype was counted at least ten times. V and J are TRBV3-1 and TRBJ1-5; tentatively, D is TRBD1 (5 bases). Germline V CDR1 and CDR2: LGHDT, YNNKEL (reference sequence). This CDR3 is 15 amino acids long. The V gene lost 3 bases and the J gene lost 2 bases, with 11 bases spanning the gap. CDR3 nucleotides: TGTGCCAGCAGCCAGACGGGACTGGGCAATCAGCCCCAGCATTTT. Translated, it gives CASSQTGLGNQPQHF.

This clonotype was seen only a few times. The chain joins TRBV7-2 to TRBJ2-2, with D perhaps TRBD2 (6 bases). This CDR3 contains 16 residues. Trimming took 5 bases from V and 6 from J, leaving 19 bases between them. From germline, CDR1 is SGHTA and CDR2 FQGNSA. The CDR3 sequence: CASSPNRDFRAGELFF. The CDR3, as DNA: TGTGCCAGCAGCCCGAACCGGGACTTTCGGGCCGGGGAGCTGTTTTTT. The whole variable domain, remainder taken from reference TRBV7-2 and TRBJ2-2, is GAGVSQSPSNKVTEKGKDVELRCDPISGHTALYWYRQSLGQGLEFLIYFQGNSAPDKSGLPSDRFSAERTGGSVSTLTIQRTQQEDSAVYLCASSPNRDFRAGELFFGEGSRLTVL.

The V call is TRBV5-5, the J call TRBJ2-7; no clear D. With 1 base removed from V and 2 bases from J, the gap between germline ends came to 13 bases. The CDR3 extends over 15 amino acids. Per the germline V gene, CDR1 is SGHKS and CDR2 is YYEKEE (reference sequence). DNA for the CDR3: TGTGCCAGCAGCTTGTTTACCGGCATTGCCTACGAGCAGTACTTC. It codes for CASSLFTGIAYEQYF.

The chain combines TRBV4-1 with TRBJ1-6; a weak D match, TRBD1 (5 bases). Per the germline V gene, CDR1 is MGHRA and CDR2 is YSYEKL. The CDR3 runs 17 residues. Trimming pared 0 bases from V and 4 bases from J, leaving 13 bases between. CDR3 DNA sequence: TGCGCCAGCAGCCAAGAGTTTCCAGGGCTATATAATTCACCCCTCCACTTT. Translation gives CASSQEFPGLYNSPLHF.

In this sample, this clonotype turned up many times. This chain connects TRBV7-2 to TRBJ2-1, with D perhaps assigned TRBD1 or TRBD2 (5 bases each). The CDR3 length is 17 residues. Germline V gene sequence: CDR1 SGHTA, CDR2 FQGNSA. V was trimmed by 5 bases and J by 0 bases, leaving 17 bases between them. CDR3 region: CASSPDPGPTSYNEQFF. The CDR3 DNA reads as TGTGCCAGCAGCCCGGACCCGGGACCCACCTCCTACAATGAGCAGTTCTTC.

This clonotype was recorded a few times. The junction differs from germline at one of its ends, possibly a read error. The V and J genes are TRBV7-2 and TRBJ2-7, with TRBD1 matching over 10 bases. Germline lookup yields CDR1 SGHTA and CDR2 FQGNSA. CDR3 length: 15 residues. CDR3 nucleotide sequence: TGTGCCAGCAGCTTGGGGACAGGGGCTACCTACGAGCAGTGCTTC. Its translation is CASSLGTGATYEQCF.

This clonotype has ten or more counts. The CDR3 loop is CASSLNSLAGLYNEQFF. As DNA, the CDR3 is TGTGCCAGCAGCTTAAACTCTCTAGCGGGACTATACAATGAGCAGTTCTTC. The chain carries TRBV7-9 and TRBJ2-1, with 9 bases matching TRBD2. Germline trimming cut 2 bases from V and 4 bases from J; bases unmatched to any gene: 9. The length of the CDR3 is 17 residues. The germline CDR1 and CDR2 sequences are SEHNR and FQNEAQ (reference sequence).

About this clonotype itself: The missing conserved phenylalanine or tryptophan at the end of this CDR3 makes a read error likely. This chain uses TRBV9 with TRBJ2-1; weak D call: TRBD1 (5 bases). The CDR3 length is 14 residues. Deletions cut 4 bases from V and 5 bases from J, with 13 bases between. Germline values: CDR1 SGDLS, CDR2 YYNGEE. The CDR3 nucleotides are TGTGCCAGCAGCCCCCCTGGACAAGACAATGAGCAGTTCTCC. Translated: CASSPPGQDNEQFS.

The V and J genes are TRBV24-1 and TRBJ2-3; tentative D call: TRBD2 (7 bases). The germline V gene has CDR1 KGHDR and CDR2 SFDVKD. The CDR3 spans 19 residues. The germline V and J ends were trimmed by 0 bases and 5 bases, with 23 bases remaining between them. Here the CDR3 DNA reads TGTGCCACCAGTGATTTGCAAATTGGGCGGGGGCTCCAGGAAGATACGCAGTATTTT. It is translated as CATSDLQIGRGLQEDTQYF.

The CDR3: CASSIDPLNPRGLEAFF. CDR3 sequence (DNA): TGTGCCAGTAGTATAGACCCTCTTAACCCAAGGGGGCTTGAAGCTTTCTTT. The chain uses TRBV19 and TRBJ1-1, with TRBD1 matching over 7 bases. This CDR3 is 17 amino acids long. The V gene's germline CDR1 is LNHDA and CDR2 SQIVND (reference sequence). With V trimmed by 0 bases and J by 7 bases, 14 bases remained unmatched.

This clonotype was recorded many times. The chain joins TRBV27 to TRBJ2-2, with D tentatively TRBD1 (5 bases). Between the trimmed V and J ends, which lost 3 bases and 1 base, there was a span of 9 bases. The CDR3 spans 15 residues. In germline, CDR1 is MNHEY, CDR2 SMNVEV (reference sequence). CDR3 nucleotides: TGTGCCAGCAGTTTTTTCGGACAGAACACCGGGGAGCTGTTTTTT. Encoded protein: CASSFFGQNTGELFF.

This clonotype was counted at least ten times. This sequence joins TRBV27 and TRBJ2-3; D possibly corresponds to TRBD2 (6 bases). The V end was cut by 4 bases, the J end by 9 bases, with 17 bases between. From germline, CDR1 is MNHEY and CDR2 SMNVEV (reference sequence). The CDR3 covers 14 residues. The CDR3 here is CASSSLMTRGTQYF. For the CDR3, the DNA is TGTGCCAGCAGTTCCCTCATGACTAGAGGAACGCAGTATTTT.

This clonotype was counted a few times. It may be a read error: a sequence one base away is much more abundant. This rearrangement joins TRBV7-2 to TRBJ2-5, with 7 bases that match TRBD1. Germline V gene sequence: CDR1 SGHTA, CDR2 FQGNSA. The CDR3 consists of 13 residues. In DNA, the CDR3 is TGTGCCAGCAGCCCCGGGACAGAAGAGACCCAGCACTTC. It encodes CASSPGTEETQHF.

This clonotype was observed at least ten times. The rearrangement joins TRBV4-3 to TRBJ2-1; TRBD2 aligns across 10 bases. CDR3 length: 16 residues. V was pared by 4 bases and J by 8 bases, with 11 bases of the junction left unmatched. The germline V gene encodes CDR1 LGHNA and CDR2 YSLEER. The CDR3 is CASSLELAGSRDEQFF. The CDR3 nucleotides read TGCGCCAGCAGCCTGGAACTAGCGGGGAGTCGGGATGAGCAGTTCTTC.

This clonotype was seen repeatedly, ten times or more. The CDR3 reads CASSYTDRGTEAFF. The CDR3, as DNA: TGTGCCAGCAGTTACACGGACAGGGGAACTGAAGCTTTCTTT. The chain is built from TRBV6-6 and TRBJ1-1; TRBD1 matches 9 bases. In germline, CDR1 is MNHNY, CDR2 SVGAGI (reference sequence). Trimming removed 2 bases from V and 5 bases from J; junction bases left unmatched: 3. This CDR3 region has 14 residues.

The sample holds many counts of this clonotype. CDR3 coding DNA: TGTGCCAGCAGCTTAGTTCGATACAGGGAGGTTATCCAGTCTAATGAAAAACTGTTTTTT. Amino acid sequence: CASSLVRYREVIQSNEKLFF. This rearrangement joins TRBV7-8 to TRBJ1-4, with D perhaps matching TRBD1 (6 bases). This CDR3 has 20 residues. V shed 1 base and J shed 3 bases, with 24 bases lying between them. CDR1 and CDR2 from the germline V gene are SGHVS and FQNEAQ.

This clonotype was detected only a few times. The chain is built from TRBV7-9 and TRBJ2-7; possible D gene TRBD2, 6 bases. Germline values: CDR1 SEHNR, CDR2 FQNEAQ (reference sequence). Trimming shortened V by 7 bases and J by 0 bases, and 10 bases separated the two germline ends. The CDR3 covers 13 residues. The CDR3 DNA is TGTGCCAGCACCCCGGAGGGCTCCTACGAGCAGTACTTC. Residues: CASTPEGSYEQYF. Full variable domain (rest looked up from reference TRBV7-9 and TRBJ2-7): DTGVSQNPRHKITKRGQNVTFRCDPISEHNRLYWYRQTLGQGPEFLTYFQNEAQLEKSRLLSDRFSAERPKGSFSTLEIQRTEQGDSAMYLCASTPEGSYEQYFGPGTRLTVT.

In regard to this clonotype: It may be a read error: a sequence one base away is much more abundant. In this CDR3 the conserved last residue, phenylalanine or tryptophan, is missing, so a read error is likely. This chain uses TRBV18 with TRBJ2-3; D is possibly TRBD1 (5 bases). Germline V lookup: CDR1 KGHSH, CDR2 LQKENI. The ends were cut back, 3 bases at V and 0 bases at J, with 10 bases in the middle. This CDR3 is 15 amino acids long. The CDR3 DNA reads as TGTGCCAGCTCACCCGAGACAGTTAGCACAGATACGCAGTATCTT. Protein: CASSPETVSTDTQYL.

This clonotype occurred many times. For the CDR3, the DNA is TGTGCCAGCAGCCCAGACGGCGTCAGCTCTGGAAACACCATATATTTT. Its translation is CASSPDGVSSGNTIYF. The rearrangement links TRBV28 to TRBJ1-3; D not resolved. The germline V gene encodes CDR1 MDHEN and CDR2 SYDVKM. V was cut by 6 bases and J by 0 bases, with 15 bases left in between. CDR3 length: 16 residues.

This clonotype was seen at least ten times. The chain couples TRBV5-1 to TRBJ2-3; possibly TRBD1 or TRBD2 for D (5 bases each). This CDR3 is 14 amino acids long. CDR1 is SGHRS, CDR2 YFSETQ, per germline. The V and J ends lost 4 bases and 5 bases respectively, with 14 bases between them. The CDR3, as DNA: TGCGCCAGCAGCCGCAGTGGGGACCTAGATACGCAGTATTTT. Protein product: CASSRSGDLDTQYF.

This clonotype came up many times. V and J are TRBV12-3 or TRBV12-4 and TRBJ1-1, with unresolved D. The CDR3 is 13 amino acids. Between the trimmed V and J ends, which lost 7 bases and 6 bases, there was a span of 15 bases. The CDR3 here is CASKPGGGAEAFF. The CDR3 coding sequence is TGTGCCAGCAAACCCGGTGGCGGGGCTGAAGCTTTCTTT.

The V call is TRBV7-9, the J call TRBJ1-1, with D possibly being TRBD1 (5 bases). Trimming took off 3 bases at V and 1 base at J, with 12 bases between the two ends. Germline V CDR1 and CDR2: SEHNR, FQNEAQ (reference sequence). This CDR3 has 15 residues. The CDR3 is CASSFLGPPNTEAFF. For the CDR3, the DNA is TGTGCCAGCAGCTTTCTGGGGCCGCCGAACACTGAAGCTTTCTTT.

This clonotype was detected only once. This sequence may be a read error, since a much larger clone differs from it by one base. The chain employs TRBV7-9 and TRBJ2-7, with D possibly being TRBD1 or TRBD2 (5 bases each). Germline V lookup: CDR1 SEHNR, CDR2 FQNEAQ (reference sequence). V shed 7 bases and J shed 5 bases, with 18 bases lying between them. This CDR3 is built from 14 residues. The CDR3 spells CASIGTVIGNEQYF. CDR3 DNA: TGTGCCAGCATTGGGACCGTCATAGGGAACGAGCAGTACTTC.

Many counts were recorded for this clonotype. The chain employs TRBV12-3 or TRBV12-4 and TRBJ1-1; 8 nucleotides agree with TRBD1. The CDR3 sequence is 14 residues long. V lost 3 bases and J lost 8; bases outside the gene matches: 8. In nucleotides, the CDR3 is TGTGCCAGCAGTTTGATAATCCGGGACAGGGAAGCTTTCTTT. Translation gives CASSLIIRDREAFF.